This TCR beta chain was captured in a study of T cell clones after liver transplantation. Study information: As an antigen-independent comparator, third-party-reactive TCRbeta sequences came from pre-transplant mixed lymphocyte reactions.

From germline, CDR1 is SGHTA and CDR2 FQGNSA. Trimming cost V 1 base and J 8 bases; bases outside gene matches: 15. This CDR3 is 17 amino acids long. Some clones are missing from TCRdb's copy, which holds only in-frame ones; the method was immunoSEQ multiplex PCR. The table shows some 80,000 clones, with roughly 80% occurring only once. Overall study findings and caveats: Donor-reactive sequences fell more than third party-reactive ones, suggesting partial deletion.

A word on this clone: Antigen: not known.

The source was CD4+ T cells from blood, collected approximately 45 months after liver transplant. The chain links TRBV7-2 to TRBJ2-3; 7 bases match TRBD2. The source is a human patient who received a liver transplant. Certain T cells may be donor cells from the graft. In nucleotides, the CDR3 is TGTGCCAGCAGCTTAGGCTCACTAGCGCGGATGATGGGTACGCAGTATTTT. As protein: CASSLGSLARMMGTQYF. Variable domain in full (rest from reference TRBV7-2 and TRBJ2-3): GAGVSQSPSNKVTEKGKDVELRCDPISGHTALYWYRQSLGQGLEFLIYFQGNSAPDKSGLPSDRFSAERTGGSVSTLTIQRTQQEDSAVYLCASSLGSLARMMGTQYFGPGTRLTVL.